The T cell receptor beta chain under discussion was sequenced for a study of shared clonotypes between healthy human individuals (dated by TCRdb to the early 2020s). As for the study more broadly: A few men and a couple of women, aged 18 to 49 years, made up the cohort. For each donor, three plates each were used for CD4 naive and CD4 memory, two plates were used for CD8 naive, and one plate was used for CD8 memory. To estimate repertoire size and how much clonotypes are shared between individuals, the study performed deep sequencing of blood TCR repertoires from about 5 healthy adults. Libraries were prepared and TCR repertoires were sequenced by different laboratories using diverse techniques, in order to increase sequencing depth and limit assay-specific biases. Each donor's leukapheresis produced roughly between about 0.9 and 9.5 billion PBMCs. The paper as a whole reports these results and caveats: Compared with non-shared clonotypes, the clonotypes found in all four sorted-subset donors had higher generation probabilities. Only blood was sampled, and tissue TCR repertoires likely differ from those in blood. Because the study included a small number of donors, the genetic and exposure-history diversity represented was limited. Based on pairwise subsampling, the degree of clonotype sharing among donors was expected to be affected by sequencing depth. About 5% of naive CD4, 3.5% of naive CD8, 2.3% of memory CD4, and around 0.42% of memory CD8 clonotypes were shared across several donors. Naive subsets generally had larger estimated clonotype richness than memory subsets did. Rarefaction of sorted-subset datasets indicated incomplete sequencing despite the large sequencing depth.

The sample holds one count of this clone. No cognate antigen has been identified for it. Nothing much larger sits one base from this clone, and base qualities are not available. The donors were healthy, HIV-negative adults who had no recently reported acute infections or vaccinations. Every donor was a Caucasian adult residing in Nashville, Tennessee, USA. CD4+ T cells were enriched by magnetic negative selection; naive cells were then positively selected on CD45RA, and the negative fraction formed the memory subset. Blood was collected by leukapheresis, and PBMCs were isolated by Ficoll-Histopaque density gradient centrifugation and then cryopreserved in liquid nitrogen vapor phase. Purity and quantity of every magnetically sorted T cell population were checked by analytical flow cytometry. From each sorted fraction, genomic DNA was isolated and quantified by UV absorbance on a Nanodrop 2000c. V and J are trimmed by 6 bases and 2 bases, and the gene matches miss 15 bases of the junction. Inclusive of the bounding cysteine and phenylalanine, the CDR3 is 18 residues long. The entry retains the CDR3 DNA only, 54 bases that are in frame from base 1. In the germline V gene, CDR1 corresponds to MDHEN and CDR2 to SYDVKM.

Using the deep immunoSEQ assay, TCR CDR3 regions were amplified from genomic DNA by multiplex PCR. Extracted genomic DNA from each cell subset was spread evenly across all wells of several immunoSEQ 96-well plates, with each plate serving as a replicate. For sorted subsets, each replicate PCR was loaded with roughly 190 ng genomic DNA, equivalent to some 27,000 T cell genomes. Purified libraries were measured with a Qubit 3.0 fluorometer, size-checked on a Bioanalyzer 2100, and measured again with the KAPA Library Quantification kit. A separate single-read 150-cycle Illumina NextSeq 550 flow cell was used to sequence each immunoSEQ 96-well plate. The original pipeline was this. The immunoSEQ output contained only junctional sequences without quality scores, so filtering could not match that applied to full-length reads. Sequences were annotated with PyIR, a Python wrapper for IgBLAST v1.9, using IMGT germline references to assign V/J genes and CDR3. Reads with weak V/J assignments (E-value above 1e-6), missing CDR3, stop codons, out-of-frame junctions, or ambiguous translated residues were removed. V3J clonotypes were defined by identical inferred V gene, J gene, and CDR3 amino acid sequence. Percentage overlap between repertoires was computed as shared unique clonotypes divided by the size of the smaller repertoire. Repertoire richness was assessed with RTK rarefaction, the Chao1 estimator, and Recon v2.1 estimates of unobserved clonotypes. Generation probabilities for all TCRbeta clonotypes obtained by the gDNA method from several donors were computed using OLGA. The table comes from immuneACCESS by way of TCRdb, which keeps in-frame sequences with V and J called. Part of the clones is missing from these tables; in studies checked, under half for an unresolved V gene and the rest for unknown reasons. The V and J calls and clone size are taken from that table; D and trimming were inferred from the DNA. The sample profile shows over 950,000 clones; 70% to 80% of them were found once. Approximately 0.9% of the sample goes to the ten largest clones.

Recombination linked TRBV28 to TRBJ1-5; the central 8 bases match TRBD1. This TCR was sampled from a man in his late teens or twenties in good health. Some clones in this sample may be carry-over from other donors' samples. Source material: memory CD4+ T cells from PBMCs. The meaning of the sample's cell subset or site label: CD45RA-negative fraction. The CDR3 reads CASRAGQNRQGRNQPQHF. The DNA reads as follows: TGTGCCAGCAGGGCGGGTCAAAACCGACAGGGGCGCAATCAGCCCCAGCATTTT.